This T cell receptor (beta chain) was retrieved from a study of T cell changes during pregnancy in multiple sclerosis. Data came from immunoSEQ multiplex PCR; TCRdb stores just in-frame clones and leaves some out. The repertoire holds about 67,000 clones, 75% to 95% seen once, with 2% to 2.5% in the top ten. This CDR3 comprises 17 residues. Germline loops: CDR1 SGHVS, CDR2 FNYEAQ. The junction had 17 bases not matched to a gene; V was cut back by 0 bases and J by 16 bases. The rearrangement links TRBV7-6 to TRBJ2-1; 11 bases are shared with TRBD2. The sequence was obtained from a female donor with multiple sclerosis, enrolled in a pregnancy study. Sequences were derived from peripheral blood, sampled in the first trimester of pregnancy. Here the CDR3 DNA reads TGTGCCAGCAGCTTAGCGGTGACGGCTAGCGGGGGGACCGTAGCTTTCTTC. Translated: CASSLAVTASGGTVAFF.